This paragraph covers one T cell receptor (beta chain) sequence. The sample comes from a study of response to subunit inactivated influenza vaccine. The V gene end was trimmed by 4 bases and the J gene end by 3 bases; junction bases not matched to a gene: 7. Germline V gene lookup returns CDR1 KGHSH and CDR2 LQKENI. The CDR3 is 16 amino acids. TCRdb independently ran MiXCR on the RT-PCR reads; one entry per CDR3 protein. The profile shows roughly 500,000 distinct CDR3 sequences, 20% to 25% of them singletons. The same data also contributed to another study, on T cells expressing NK-cell markers. In that study: For TCR beta, cDNA was produced by 5'RACE template switching with UMIs.

This receptor was identified in a man between 45 and 60 years old who received an inactivated influenza vaccine. Specimen: CD4+ T cells sorted from PBMCs, collected about 12 days after vaccination. The J gene is TRBJ2-5, the V gene TRBV18, with TRBD2 matching over 11 bases. The CDR3 loop reads CASSRRSGLAEETQYF. The CDR3, as DNA: TGTGCCAGCTCACGCAGGTCGGGACTAGCGGAAGAGACCCAGTACTTC.